This T cell receptor (beta chain) is from a study of blood T cell repertoires in COVID-19. TCRdb's copy holds only in-frame clones and misses some; the assay was immunoSEQ multiplex PCR. The data show about 200,000 clones, 80% to 95% seen once. This CDR3 is built from 16 residues. The trim removed 5 bases at V and 3 bases at J, leaving 7 bases unmatched. CDR1 is MNHEY and CDR2 is SMNVEV in the germline V gene (reference sequence). The chain combines TRBV27 with TRBJ1-6; 7 bases map to TRBD1. The sequencing input was peripheral blood. The TCR sequence derives from a man aged 45-65 years with acute or convalescent COVID-19. CDR3 DNA: TGTGCCAGCAGTCCCCGGGACAGAGACTATAATTCACCCCTCCACTTT. It codes for CASSPRDRDYNSPLHF.